Sequencing of this TCR beta chain was carried out in a study of CD8+CD57+ T cells in acquired aplastic anemia. Study-wide points: Roughly 31 was the count of CD8+ CDR3 sequences that patients shared with controls.

This clonotype was recorded at least ten times. Its antigen is currently unknown. Genomic DNA, the template, was used for profiling of the TCR beta VDJ and CDR3. TCRdb ran MiXCR on the reads and lists one entry per CDR3 protein. The sample has fewer than 200,000 distinct CDR3 sequences; around half are singletons. The sequenced patients had an expansion of CD8+CD57+ cells seen by flow cytometry. The sequencing sample was made of sorted CD4+, CD8+, or CD8+CD57+ T cells (not recorded which) from PBMCs. The TCR originated in a human donor with aplastic anemia.

The CDR3 here is CASSSRGTAMNTEAFF. CDR3 DNA sequence: TGTGCCAGCAGCTCTAGAGGGACAGCGATGAACACTGAAGCTTTCTTT. The chain combines TRBV7-2 with TRBJ1-1, with 7 nucleotides matching TRBD1. This CDR3 has 16 amino acids. Germline lookup yields CDR1 SGHTA and CDR2 FQGNSA. V was clipped by 4 bases and J by 0 bases; unmatched bases: 8.